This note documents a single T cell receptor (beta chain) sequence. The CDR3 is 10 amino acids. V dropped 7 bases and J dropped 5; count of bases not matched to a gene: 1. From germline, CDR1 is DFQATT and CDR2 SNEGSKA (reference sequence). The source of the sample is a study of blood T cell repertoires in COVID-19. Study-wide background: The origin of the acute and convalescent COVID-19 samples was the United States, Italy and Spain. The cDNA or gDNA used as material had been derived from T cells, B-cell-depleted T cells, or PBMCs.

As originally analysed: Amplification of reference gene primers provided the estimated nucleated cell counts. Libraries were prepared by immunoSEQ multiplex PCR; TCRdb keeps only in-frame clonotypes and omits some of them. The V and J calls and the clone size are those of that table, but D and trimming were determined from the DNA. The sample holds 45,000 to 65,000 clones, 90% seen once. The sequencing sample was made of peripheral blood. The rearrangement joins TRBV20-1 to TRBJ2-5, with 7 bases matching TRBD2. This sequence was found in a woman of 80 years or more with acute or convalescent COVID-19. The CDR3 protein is CSGGGETQYF. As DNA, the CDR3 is TGCAGTGGGGGAGGGGAGACCCAGTACTTC.